This T cell receptor (beta chain) was retrieved from a study of response to subunit inactivated influenza vaccine. Study-wide points: The authors suggested that every seasonal influenza vaccination recruits few new T cells.

A few counts support this clonotype. Its target is unknown. MiXCR, applied by TCRdb to the RT-PCR reads, yields one record per CDR3 protein. The data contain fewer than 200,000 distinct CDR3 sequences, approximately 9.2% of them seen just once; the ten biggest clones take up 9.5% to 13%. This TCR was recovered from a man aged 45-65 years who received an inactivated influenza vaccine. Sample: non-naive T cells sorted from PBMCs, taken on the day of vaccination.

CDR3 residues: CTWTMVGGWHTGELFF. The CDR3 DNA reads TGCACCTGGACGATGGTGGGGGGCTGGCACACCGGGGAGCTGTTTTTT. This chain links TRBV1 with TRBJ2-2; the D segment call TRBD1 is taken from the table without a DNA check. TRBV1 is designated a pseudogene. The CDR3 is 16 residues long.